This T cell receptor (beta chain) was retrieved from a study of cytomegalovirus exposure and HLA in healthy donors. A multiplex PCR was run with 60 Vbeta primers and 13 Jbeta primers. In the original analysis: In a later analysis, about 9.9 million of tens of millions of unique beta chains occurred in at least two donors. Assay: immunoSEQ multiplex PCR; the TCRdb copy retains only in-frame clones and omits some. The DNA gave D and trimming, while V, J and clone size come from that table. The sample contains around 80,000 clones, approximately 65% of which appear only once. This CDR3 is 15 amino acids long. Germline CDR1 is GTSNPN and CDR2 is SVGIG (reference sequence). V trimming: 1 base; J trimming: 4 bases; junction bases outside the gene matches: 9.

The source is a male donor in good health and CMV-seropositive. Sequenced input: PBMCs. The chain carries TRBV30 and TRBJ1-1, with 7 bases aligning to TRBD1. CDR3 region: CAWSGGRGQGTEAFF. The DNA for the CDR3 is TGTGCCTGGAGTGGAGGAAGGGGGCAAGGCACTGAAGCTTTCTTT.